This paragraph reports one T cell receptor beta chain. Random hexamers primed reverse transcription of about 0.45 to 1 ug RNA. The amplification used immunoSEQ multiplex PCR on TCR beta CDR3; it spanned 54 Vbeta and 13 Jbeta. TCRdb fed the immunoSEQ multiplex PCR reads into MiXCR, producing one record per CDR3 protein. The table has hundreds of thousands of distinct CDR3 sequences, about 82% seen once. This entry belongs to a study of CD8 T cells in Susac syndrome. The CDR3 is 13 amino acids. Trimming left V 6 bases short and J 3 bases short, with 13 bases between. Per germline, CDR1 SGHKS and CDR2 YYEKEE (reference sequence). The CD8+ and CD4+ T cells were isolated magnetically using a negative isolation approach, whereas the TEMRA cells were enriched by FACS.

The chain couples TRBV5-5 to TRBJ2-7; weak D call: TRBD2 (5 bases). Sequencing input: CD8+ T cells from PBMCs. This TCR was recovered from a human donor with multiple sclerosis. CDR3 in amino acids: CASTRGIFYEQYF. As DNA, the CDR3 is TGTGCCAGCACCCGAGGGATATTCTACGAGCAGTACTTC.